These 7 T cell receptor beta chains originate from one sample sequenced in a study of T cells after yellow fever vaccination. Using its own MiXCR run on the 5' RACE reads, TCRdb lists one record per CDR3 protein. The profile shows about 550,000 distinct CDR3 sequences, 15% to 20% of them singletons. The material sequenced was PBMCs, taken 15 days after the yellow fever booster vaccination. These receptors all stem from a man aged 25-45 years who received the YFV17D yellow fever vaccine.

The CDR3 here is CASSSWEETQYF. CDR3 sequence (DNA): TGTGCCAGCAGCAGCTGGGAAGAGACCCAGTACTTC. The chain uses TRBV2 and TRBJ2-5; D remains ambiguous. This CDR3 is built from 12 residues. V lost 6 bases to trimming and J lost 3 bases, with 8 bases between them. CDR1 and CDR2 from the germline V gene are SNHLY and FYNNEI.

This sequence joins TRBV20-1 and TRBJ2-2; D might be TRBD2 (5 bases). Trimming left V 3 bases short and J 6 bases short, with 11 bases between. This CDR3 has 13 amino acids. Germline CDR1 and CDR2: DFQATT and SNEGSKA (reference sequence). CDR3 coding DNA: TGCAGTGCTAGTTCGGGGTCTCCCGGGGAGCTGTTTTTT. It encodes CSASSGSPGELFF.

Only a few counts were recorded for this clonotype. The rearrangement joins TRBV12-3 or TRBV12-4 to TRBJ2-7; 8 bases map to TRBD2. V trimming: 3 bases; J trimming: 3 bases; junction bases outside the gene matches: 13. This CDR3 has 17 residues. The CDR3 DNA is TGTGCCAGCAGTTTTGCGCTAACAGCGGGAGACCTCTACGAGCAGTACTTC. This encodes CASSFALTAGDLYEQYF.

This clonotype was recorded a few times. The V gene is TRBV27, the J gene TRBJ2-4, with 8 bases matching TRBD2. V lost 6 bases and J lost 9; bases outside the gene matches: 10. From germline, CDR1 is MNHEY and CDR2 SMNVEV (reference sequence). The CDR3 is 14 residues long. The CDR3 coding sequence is TGTGCCAGCAGCCTCGGGGGGGGACTAAGCATTCAGTACTTC. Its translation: CASSLGGGLSIQYF.

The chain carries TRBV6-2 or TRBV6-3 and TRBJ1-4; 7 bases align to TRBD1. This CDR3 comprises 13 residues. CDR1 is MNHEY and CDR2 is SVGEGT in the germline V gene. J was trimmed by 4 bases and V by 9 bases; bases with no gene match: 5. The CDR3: CARPTGSNEKLFF. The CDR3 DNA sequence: TGTGCCAGACCGACAGGGAGTAATGAAAAACTGTTTTTT.

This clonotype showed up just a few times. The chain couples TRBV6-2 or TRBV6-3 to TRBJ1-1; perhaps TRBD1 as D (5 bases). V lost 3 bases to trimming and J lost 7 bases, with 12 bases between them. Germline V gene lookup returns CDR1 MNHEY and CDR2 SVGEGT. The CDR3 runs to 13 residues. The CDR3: CASSYSRQSEAFF. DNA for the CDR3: TGTGCCAGCAGTTATTCCCGACAGAGTGAAGCTTTCTTT.

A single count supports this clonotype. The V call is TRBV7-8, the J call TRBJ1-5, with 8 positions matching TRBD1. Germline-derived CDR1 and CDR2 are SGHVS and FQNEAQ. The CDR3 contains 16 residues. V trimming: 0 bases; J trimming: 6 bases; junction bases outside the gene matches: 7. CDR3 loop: CASSLAGQGLGQPQHF. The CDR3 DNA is TGTGCCAGCAGCTTAGCAGGACAGGGATTGGGTCAGCCCCAGCATTTT.